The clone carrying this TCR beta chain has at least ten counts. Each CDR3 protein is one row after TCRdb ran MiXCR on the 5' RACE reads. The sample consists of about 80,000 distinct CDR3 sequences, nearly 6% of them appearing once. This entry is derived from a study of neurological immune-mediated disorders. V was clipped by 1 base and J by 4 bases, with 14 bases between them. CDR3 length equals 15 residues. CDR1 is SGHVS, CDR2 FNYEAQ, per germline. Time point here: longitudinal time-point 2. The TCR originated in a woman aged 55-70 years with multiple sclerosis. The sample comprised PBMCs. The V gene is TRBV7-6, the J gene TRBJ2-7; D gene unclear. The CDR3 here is CASSLEGNGPYEQYF. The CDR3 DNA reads TGTGCCAGCAGCTTAGAAGGGAACGGCCCGTACGAGCAGTACTTC.